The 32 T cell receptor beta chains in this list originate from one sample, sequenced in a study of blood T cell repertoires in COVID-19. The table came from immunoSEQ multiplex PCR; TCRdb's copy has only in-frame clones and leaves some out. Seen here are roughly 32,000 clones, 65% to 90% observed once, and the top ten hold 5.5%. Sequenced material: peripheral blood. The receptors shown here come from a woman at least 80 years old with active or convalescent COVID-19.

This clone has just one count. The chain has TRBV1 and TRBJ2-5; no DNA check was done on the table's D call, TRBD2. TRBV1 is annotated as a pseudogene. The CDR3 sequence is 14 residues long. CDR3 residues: CTNYRGGEKETQYF. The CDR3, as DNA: TGCACCAACTATAGGGGCGGGGAAAAAGAGACCCAGTACTTC.

Here the CDR3 reads CSVAGPGQNTGELFF. In DNA, the CDR3 is TGCAGCGTTGCGGGACCGGGACAGAACACCGGGGAGCTGTTTTTT. The V call is TRBV29-1, the J call TRBJ2-2, with a possible D match to TRBD1 (6 bases). This CDR3 is 15 amino acids long. Germline values: CDR1 SQVTM, CDR2 ANQGSEA. V dropped 4 bases and J dropped 1 base, with 13 bases sitting between them.

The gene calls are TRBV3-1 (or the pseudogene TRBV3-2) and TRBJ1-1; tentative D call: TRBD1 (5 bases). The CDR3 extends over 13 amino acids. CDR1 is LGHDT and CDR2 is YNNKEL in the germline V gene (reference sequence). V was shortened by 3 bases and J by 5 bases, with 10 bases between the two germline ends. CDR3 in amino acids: CASSQGGVTEAFF. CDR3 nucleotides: TGTGCCAGCAGCCAGGGGGGGGTGACTGAAGCTTTCTTT.

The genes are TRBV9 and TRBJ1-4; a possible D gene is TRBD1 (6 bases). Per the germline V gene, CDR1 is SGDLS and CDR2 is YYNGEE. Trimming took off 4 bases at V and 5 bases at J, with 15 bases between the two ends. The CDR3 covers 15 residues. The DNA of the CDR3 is TGTGCCAGCAGCCAACAACAGGGTGCGAATGAAAAACTGTTTTTT. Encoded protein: CASSQQQGANEKLFF.

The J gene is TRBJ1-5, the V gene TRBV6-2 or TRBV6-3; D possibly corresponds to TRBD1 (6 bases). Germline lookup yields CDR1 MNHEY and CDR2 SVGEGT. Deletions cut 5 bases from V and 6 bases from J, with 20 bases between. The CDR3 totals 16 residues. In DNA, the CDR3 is TGTGCCAGCAGTAGACCCCTGGGGGGGCGAAGTCAGCCCCAGCATTTT. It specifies CASSRPLGGRSQPQHF.

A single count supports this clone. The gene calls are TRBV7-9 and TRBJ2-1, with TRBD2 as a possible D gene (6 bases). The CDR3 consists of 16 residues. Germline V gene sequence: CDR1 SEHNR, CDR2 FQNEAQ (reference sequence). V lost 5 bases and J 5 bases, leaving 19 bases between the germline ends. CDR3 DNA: TGTGCCAGCAGCCCCAGGACCCCCGGGGGAAACAATGAGCAGTTCTTC. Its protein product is CASSPRTPGGNNEQFF.

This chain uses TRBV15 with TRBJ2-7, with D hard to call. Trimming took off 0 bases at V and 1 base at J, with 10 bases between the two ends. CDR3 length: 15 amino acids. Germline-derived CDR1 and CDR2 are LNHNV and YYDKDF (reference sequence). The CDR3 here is CATSRDASASYEQYF. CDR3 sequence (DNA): TGTGCCACCAGCAGAGATGCGAGTGCTTCCTACGAGCAGTACTTC.

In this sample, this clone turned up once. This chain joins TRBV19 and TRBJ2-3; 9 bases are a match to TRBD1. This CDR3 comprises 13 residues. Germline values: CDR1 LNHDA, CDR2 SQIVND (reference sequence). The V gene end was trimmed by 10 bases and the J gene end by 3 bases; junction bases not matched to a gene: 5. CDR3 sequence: CATLGQGTDTQYF. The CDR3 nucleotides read TGTGCCACCTTGGGACAGGGAACAGATACGCAGTATTTT.

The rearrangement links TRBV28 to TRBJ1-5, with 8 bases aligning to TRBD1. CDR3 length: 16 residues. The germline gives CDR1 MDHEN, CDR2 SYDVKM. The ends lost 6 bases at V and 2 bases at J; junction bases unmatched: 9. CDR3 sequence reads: CASSPKQGAGNQPQHF. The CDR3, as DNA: TGTGCCAGCAGCCCTAAGCAGGGGGCTGGCAATCAGCCCCAGCATTTT.

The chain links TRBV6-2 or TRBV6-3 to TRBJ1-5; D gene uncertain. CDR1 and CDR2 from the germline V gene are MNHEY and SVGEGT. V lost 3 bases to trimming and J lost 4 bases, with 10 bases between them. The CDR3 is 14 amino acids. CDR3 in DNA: TGTGCCAGCAGTTATATGGAGGGTAATCAGCCCCAGCATTTT. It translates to CASSYMEGNQPQHF.

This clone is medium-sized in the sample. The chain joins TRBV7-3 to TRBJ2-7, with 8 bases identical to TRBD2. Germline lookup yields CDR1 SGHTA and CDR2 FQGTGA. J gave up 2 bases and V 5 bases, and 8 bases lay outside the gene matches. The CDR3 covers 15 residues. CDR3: CASSPSGTSTYEQYF. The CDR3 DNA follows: TGTGCCAGCAGCCCATCCGGGACTAGTACCTACGAGCAGTACTTC.

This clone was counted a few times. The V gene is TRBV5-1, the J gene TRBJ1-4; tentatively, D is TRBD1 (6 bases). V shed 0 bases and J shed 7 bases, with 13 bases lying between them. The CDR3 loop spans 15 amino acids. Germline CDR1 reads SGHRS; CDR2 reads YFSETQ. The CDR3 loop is CASSLAGQGSEKLFF. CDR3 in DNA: TGCGCCAGCAGCTTGGCTGGTCAGGGGAGTGAAAAACTGTTTTTT.

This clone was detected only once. The CDR3 DNA sequence: TGTGCCAGCAGCCAAGATACAGGGGGAACCGGGGAGCTGTTTTTT. Translation gives CASSQDTGGTGELFF. This chain joins TRBV14 and TRBJ2-2; 8 bases agree with TRBD1. The length of the CDR3 is 15 residues. The germline CDR1 and CDR2 sequences are SGHDN and FVKESK. J gave up 5 bases and V 0 bases, and 2 bases lay outside the gene matches.

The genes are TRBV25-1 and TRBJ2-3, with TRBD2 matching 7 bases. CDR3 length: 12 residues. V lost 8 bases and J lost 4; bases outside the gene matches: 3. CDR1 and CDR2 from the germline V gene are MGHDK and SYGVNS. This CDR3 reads CASPRGADTQYF. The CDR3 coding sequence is TGTGCCAGCCCTCGGGGGGCAGATACGCAGTATTTT. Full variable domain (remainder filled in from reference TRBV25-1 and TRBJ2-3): EADIYQTPRYLVIGTGKKITLECSQTMGHDKMYWYQQDPGMELHLIHYSYGVNSTEKGDLSSESTVSRIRTEHFPLTLESARPSHTSQYLCASPRGADTQYFGPGTRLTVL.

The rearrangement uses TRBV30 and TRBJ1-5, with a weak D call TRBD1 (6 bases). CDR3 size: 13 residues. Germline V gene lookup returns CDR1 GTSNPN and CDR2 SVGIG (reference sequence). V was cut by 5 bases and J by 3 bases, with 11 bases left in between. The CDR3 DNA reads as TGTGCCTGGGGTGGGGGCCCCAATCAGCCCCAGCATTTT. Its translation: CAWGGGPNQPQHF.

The CDR3: CASSFAGGYEQYF. DNA for the CDR3: TGTGCCAGCAGTTTTGCGGGGGGCTACGAGCAGTACTTC. The chain carries TRBV2 and TRBJ2-7; TRBD2 aligns across 8 bases. V lost 5 bases and J lost 3; bases outside the gene matches: 3. This CDR3 has 13 residues. CDR1 SNHLY and CDR2 FYNNEI come from the germline V gene. The full variable domain, in which reference TRBV2 and TRBJ2-7 provide the parts outside the CDR3, is EPEVTQTPSHQVTQMGQEVILRCVPISNHLYFYWYRQILGQKVEFLVSFYNNEISEKSEIFDDQFSVERPDGSNFTLKIRSTKLEDSAMYFCASSFAGGYEQYFGPGTRLTVT.

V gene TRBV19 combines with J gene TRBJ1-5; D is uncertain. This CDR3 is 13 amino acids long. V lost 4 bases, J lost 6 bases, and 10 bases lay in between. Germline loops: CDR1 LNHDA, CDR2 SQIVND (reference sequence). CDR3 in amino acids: CASSRSGGQPQHF. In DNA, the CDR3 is TGTGCCAGTAGTAGGTCGGGAGGTCAGCCCCAGCATTTT.

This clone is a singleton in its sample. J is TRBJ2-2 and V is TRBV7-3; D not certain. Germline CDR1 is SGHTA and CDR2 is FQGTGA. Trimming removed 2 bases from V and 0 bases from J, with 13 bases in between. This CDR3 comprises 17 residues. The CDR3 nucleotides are TGTGCCAGCAGCTTAGGGCCAGGTCGATCGAACACCGGGGAGCTGTTTTTT. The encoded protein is CASSLGPGRSNTGELFF.

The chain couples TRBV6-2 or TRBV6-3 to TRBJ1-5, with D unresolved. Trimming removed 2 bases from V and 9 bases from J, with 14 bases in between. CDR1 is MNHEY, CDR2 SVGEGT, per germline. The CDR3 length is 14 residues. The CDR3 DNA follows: TGTGCCAGCAGTTACGATTCGGGATCGCGGCCCCAGCATTTT. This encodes CASSYDSGSRPQHF.

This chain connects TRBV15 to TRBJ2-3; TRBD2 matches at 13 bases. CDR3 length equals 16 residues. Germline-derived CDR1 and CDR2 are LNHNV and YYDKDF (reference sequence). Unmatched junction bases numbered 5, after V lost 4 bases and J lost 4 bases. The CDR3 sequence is CATSNRLAGGADTQYF. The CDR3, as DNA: TGTGCCACCAGCAATAGACTAGCGGGAGGCGCAGATACGCAGTATTTT.

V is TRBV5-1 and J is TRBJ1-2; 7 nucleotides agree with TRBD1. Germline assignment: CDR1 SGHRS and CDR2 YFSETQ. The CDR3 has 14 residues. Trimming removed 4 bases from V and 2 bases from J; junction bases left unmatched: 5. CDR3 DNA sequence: TGCGCCAGCAGCGTTGGGACAGACAACTATGGCTACACCTTC. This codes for CASSVGTDNYGYTF.

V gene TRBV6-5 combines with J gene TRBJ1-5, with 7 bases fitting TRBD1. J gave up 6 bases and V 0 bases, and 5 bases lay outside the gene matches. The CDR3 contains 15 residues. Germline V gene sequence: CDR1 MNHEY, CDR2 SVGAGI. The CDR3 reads CASSYSAQGGQPQHF. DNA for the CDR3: TGTGCCAGCAGTTACTCGGCTCAGGGGGGTCAGCCCCAGCATTTT.

The CDR3 DNA follows: TGTGCCATCAGTGAAGGGCGGGTCGGGGAGCTGTTTTTT. This codes for CAISEGRVGELFF. The chain carries TRBV10-3 and TRBJ2-2, with D possibly matching TRBD2 (5 bases). Germline CDR1 and CDR2: ENHRY and SYGVKD. There are 13 residues in the CDR3. Trimming took off 3 bases at V and 7 bases at J, with 9 bases between the two ends.

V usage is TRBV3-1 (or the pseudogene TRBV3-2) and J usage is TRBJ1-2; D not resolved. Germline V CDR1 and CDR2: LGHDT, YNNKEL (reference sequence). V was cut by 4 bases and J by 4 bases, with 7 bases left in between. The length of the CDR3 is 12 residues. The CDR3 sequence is CASSPPGYGYTF. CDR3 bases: TGTGCCAGCAGCCCCCCCGGCTATGGCTACACCTTC.

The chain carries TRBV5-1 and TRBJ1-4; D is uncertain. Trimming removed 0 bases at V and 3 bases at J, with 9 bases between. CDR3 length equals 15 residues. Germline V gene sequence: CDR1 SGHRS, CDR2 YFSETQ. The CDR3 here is CASSLEFGSNEKLFF. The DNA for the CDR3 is TGCGCCAGCAGCTTGGAATTCGGGTCTAATGAAAAACTGTTTTTT. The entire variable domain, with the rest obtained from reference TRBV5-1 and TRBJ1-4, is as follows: KAGVTQTPRYLIKTRGQQVTLSCSPISGHRSVSWYQQTPGQGLQFLFEYFSETQRNKGNFPGRFSGRQFSNSRSEMNVSTLELGDSALYLCASSLEFGSNEKLFFGSGTQLSVL.

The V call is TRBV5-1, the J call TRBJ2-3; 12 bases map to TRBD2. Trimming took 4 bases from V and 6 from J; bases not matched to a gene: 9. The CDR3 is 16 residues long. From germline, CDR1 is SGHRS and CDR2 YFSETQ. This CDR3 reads CASSPWTSGTRDTQYF. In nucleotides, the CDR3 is TGCGCCAGCAGCCCATGGACTAGCGGGACGCGCGATACGCAGTATTTT.

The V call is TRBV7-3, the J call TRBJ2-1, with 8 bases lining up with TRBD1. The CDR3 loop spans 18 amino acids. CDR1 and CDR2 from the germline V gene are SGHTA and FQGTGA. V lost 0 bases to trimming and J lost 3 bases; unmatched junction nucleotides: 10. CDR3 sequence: CASSLTPGQGILYNEQFF. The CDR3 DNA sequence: TGTGCCAGCAGCTTAACGCCAGGACAGGGAATCCTCTACAATGAGCAGTTCTTC.

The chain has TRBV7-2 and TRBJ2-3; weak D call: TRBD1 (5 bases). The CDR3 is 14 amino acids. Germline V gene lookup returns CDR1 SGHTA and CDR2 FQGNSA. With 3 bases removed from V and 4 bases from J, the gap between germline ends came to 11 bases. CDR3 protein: CASSLGRAPDTQYF. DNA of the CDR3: TGTGCCAGCAGCTTGGGCAGGGCGCCAGATACGCAGTATTTT.

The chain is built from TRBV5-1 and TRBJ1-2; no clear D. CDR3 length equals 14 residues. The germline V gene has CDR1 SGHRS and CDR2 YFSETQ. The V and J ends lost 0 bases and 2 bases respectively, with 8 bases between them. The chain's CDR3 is CASSLGAENYGYTF. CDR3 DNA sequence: TGCGCCAGCAGCTTGGGGGCAGAAAACTATGGCTACACCTTC.

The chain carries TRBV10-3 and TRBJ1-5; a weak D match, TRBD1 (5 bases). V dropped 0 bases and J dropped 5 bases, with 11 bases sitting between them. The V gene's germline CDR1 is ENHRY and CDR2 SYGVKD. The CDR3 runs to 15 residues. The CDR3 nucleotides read TGTGCCATCAGTGAGTCAACAGGTATCTATCAGCCCCAGCATTTT. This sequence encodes CAISESTGIYQPQHF.

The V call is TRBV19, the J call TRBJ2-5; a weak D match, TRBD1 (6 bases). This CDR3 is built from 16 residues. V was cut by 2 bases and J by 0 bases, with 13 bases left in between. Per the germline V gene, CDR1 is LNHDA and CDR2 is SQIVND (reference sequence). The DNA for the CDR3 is TGTGCCAGTAGTATAATGGGGGCCACGTACCAAGAGACCCAGTACTTC. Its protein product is CASSIMGATYQETQYF.

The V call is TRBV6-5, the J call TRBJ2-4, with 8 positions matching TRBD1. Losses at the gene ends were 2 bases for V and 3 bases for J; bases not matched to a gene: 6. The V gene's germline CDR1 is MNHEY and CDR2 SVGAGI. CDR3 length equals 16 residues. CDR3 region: CASSYTMTGDKNIQYF. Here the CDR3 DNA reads TGTGCCAGCAGTTACACCATGACAGGGGACAAAAACATTCAGTACTTC.